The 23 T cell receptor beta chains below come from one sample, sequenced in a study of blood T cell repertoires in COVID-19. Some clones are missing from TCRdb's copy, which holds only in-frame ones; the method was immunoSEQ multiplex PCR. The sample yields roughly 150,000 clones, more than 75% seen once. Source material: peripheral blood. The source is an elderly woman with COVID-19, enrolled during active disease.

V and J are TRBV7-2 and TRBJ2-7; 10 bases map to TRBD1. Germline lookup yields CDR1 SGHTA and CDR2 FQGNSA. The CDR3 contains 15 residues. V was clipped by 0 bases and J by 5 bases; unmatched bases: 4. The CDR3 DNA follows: TGTGCCAGCAGCTTAGCGGGACAGGGGATTCACGAGCAGTACTTC. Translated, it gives CASSLAGQGIHEQYF.

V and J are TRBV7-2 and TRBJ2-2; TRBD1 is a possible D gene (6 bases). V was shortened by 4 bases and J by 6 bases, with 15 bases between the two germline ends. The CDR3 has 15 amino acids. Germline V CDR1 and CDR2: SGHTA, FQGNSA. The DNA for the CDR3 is TGTGCCAGCAGCTACGACAGGTCTTTACCCGGGGAGCTGTTTTTT. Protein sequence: CASSYDRSLPGELFF.

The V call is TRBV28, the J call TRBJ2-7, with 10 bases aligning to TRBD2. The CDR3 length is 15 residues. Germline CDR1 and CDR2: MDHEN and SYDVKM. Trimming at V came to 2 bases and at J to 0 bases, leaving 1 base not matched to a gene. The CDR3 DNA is TGTGCCAGCAGTTTACCTAGCGGGAGCTCCTACGAGCAGTACTTC. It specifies CASSLPSGSSYEQYF. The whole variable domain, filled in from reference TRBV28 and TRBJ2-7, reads DVKVTQSSRYLVKRTGEKVFLECVQDMDHENMFWYRQDPGLGLRLIYFSYDVKMKEKGDIPEGYSVSREKKERFSLILESASTNQTSMYLCASSLPSGSSYEQYFGPGTRLTVT.

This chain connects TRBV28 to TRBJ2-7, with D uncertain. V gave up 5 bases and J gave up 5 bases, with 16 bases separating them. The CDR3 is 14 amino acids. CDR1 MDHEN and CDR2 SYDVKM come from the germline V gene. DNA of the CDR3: TGTGCCAGCAGTCACCTCCTCGAGGCCAACGAGCAGTACTTC. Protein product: CASSHLLEANEQYF.

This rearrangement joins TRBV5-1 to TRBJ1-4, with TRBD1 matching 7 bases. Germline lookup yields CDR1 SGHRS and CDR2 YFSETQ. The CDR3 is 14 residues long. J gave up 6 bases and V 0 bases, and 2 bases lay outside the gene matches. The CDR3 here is CASSLGGGYEKLFF. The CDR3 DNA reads TGCGCCAGCAGCTTGGGAGGGGGCTATGAAAAACTGTTTTTT.

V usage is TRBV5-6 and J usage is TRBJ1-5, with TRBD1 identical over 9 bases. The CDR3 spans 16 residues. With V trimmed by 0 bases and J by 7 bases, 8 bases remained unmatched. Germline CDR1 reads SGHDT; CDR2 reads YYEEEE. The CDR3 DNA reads TGTGCCAGCAGCTTGGCCGGGACAGGGATGGGACAGCCCCAGCATTTT. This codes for CASSLAGTGMGQPQHF.

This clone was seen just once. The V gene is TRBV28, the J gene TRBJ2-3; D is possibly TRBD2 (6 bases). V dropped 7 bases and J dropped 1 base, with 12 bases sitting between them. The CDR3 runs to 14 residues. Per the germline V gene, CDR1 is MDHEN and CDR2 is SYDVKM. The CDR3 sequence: CASIRDSGTDTQYF. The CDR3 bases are TGTGCCAGCATAAGGGACTCAGGCACAGATACGCAGTATTTT.

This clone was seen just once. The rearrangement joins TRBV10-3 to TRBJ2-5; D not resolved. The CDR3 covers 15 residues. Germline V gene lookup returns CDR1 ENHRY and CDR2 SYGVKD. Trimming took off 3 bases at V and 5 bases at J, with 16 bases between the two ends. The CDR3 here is CAISDRTPELETQYF. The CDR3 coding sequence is TGTGCCATCAGTGATAGAACTCCGGAGTTGGAGACCCAGTACTTC.

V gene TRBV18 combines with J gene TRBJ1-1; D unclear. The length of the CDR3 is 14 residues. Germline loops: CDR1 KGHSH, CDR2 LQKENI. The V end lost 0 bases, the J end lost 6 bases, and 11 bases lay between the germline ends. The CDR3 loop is CASSPPDLGAEAFF. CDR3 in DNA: TGTGCCAGCTCACCACCCGATCTGGGCGCTGAAGCTTTCTTT. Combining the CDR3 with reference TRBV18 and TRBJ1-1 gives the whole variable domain NAGVMQNPRHLVRRRGQEARLRCSPMKGHSHVYWYRQLPEEGLKFMVYLQKENIIDESGMPKERFSAEFPKEGPSILRIQQVVRGDSAAYFCASSPPDLGAEAFFGQGTRLTVV.

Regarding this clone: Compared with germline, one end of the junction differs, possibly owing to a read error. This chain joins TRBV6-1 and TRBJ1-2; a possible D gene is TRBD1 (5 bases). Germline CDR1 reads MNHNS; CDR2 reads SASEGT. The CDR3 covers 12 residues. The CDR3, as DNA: TGTGCCAGCGGTGAGGCAGGGTATGGCTACACCTTC. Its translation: CASGEAGYGYTF.

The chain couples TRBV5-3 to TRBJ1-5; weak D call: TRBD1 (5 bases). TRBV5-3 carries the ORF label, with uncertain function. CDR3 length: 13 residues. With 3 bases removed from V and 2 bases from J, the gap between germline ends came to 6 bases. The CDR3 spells CARSSQGNQPQHF. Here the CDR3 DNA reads TGTGCCAGAAGCTCACAGGGCAATCAGCCCCAGCATTTT.

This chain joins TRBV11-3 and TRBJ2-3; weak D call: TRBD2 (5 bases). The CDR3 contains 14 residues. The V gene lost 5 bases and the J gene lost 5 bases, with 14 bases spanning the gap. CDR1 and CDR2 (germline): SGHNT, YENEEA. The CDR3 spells CASSPGAGIDTQYF. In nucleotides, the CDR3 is TGTGCCAGCAGCCCAGGTGCGGGCATAGATACGCAGTATTTT.

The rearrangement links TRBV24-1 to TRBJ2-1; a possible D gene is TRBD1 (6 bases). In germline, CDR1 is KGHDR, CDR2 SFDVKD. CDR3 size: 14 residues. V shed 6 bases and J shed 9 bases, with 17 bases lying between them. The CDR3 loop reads CATSYGTSAPEQFF. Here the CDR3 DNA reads TGTGCCACCAGTTACGGGACATCGGCTCCTGAGCAGTTCTTC.

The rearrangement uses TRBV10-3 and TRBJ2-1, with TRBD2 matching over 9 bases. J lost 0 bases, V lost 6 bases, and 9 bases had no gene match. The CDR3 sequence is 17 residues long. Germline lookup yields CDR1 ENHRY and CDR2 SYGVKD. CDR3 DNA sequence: TGTGCCATCAGAAGACAAGGGACTAGCCCCTCCTACAATGAGCAGTTCTTC. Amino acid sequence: CAIRRQGTSPSYNEQFF.

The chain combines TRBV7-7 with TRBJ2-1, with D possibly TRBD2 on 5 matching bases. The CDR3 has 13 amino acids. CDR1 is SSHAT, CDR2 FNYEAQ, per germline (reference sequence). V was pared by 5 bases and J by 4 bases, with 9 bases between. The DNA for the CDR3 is TGTGCCAGCAGCAAAACTAGGTACAATGAGCAGTTCTTC. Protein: CASSKTRYNEQFF. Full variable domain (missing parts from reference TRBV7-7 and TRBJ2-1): GAGVSQSPRYKVTKRGQDVTLRCDPISSHATLYWYQQALGQGPEFLTYFNYEAQPDKSGLPSDRFSAERPEGSISTLTIQRTEQRDSAMYRCASSKTRYNEQFFGPGTRLTVL.

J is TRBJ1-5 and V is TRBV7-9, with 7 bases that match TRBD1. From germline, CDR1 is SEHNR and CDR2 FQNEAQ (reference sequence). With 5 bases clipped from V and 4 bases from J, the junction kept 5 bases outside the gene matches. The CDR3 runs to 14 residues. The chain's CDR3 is CASSQGQINQPQHF. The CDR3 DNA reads TGTGCCAGCAGCCAGGGACAGATTAATCAGCCCCAGCATTTT. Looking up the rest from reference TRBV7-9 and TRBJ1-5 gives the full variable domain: DTGVSQNPRHKITKRGQNVTFRCDPISEHNRLYWYRQTLGQGPEFLTYFQNEAQLEKSRLLSDRFSAERPKGSFSTLEIQRTEQGDSAMYLCASSQGQINQPQHFGDGTRLSIL.

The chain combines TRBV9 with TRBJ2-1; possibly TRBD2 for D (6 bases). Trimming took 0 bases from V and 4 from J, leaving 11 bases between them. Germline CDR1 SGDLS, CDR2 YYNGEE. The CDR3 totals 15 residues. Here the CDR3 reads CASSVELADYNEQFF. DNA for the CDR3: TGTGCCAGCAGCGTAGAACTAGCAGATTACAATGAGCAGTTCTTC.

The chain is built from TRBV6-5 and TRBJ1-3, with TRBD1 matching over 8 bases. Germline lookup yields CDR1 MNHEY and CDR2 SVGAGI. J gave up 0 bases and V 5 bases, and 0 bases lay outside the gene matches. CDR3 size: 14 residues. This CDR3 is CASSTGGSGNTIYF. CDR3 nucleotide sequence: TGTGCCAGCAGTACAGGGGGCTCTGGAAACACCATATATTTT.

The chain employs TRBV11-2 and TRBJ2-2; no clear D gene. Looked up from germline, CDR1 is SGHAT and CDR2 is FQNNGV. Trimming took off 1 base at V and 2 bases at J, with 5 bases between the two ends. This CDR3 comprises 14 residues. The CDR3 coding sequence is TGTGCCAGCAGCTTAGTCCGTAACACCGGGGAGCTGTTTTTT. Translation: CASSLVRNTGELFF.

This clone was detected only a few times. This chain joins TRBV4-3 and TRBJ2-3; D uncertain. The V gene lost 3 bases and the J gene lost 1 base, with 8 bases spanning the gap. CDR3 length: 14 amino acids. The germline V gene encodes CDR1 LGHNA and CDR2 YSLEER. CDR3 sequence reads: CASSHLTGTDTQYF. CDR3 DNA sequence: TGCGCCAGCAGCCATCTAACCGGCACAGATACGCAGTATTTT.

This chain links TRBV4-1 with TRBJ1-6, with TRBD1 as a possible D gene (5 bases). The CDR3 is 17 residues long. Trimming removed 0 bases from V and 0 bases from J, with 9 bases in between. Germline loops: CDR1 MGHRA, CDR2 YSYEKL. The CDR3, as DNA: TGCGCCAGCAGCCAAGATAGGGGCTACTCCTATAATTCACCCCTCCACTTT. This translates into CASSQDRGYSYNSPLHF.

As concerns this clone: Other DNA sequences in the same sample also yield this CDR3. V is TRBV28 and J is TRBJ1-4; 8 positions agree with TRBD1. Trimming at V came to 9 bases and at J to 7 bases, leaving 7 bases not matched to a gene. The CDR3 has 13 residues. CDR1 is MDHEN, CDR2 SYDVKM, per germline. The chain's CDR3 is CASTQGAREKLFF. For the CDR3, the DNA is TGTGCCAGTACGCAGGGGGCTCGTGAAAAACTGTTTTTT.

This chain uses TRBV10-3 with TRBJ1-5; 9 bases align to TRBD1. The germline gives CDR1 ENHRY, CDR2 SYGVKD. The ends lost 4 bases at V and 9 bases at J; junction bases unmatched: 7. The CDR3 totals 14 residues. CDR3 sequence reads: CAISAGQGIGPQHF. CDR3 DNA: TGTGCCATCAGTGCGGGACAGGGAATAGGGCCCCAGCATTTT.